The entry below gives a single TCR beta chain sequence along with its context. What it recognizes is unknown. The data originate from a study of T cells in Graves' hyperthyroidism and ophthalmopathy. General study results and limits: Most clonotypes expanded in thyroid above 0.001 were likewise present in blood.

Ophthalmopathy patients all had a Clinical Activity Score of at least 3, a NOSPECS grade of at least 4 and disease under 3 months old. The source of the PBMCs was more than 9.5 ml of fresh peripheral blood. RNA transcripts were the template for amplifying TCR beta CDR3 regions. The TCR CDR3 first-round RT-PCR relied on the HTBI primer set. TCRdb re-derived calls from the multiplex PCR reads in MiXCR, one entry per CDR3 protein. This sample has about 58,000 distinct CDR3 sequences; about 50% occur once, and the top ten carry roughly 12%. Trimming removed 2 bases from V and 7 bases from J, with 20 bases in between. The CDR3 extends over 17 amino acids. Looked up from germline, CDR1 is MGHRA and CDR2 is YSYEKL.

This sequence was found in a woman under 40 with Graves' ophthalmopathy. Sequencing used blood. The J gene is TRBJ1-4, the V gene TRBV4-1; tentatively, D is TRBD1 (6 bases). CDR3 bases: TGCGCCAGCAGCCAAAGTCGGAGGGAGGGGACAAGTGAAAAACTGTTTTTT. This sequence encodes CASSQSRREGTSEKLFF.